Presented here are 11 T cell receptor beta chains from one specimen sequenced in a study of cytomegalovirus exposure and HLA in healthy donors. Sequencing was performed with immunoSEQ multiplex PCR; in TCRdb, only in-frame clones are kept and a portion is missing. The sample yields roughly 180,000 clones, 86% seen once. Sequencing was done on a sample of PBMCs. These TCRs come from a man between 25 and 39 years old in good health and CMV-seropositive.

The rearrangement links TRBV9 to TRBJ2-1; D may be TRBD2 (5 bases). The CDR3 spans 15 residues. Germline V gives CDR1 SGDLS, CDR2 YYNGEE. Trimming left V 0 bases short and J 4 bases short, with 11 bases between. This CDR3 reads CASSVAAGDYNEQFF. The CDR3 region has the DNA TGTGCCAGCAGCGTAGCGGCCGGGGATTACAATGAGCAGTTCTTC.

The chain couples TRBV7-9 to TRBJ2-3; D gene ambiguous. Trimming stripped 3 bases from V and 5 bases from J, with 9 bases between. Germline V gene lookup returns CDR1 SEHNR and CDR2 FQNEAQ (reference sequence). The length of the CDR3 is 13 residues. The CDR3 nucleotides are TGTGCCAGCAGCTTCGAGGCTGGAGATACGCAGTATTTT. It is translated as CASSFEAGDTQYF.

The chain carries TRBV7-2 and TRBJ1-2, with 7 bases identical to TRBD1. The V gene's germline CDR1 is SGHTA and CDR2 FQGNSA. With V trimmed by 1 base and J by 7 bases, 9 bases remained unmatched. The CDR3 extends over 15 amino acids. CDR3 in amino acids: CASSLEGAGSSGYTF. The CDR3 nucleotides are TGTGCCAGCAGCTTAGAGGGGGCTGGGAGCTCTGGCTACACCTTC.

The V and J genes are TRBV6-5 and TRBJ1-2, with D uncertain. This CDR3 contains 15 residues. CDR1 MNHEY and CDR2 SVGAGI come from the germline V gene. V lost 0 bases to trimming and J lost 0 bases, with 8 bases between them. The CDR3 here is CASSYSMGSNYGYTF. CDR3 DNA: TGTGCCAGCAGTTACTCGATGGGATCTAACTATGGCTACACCTTC.

The chain uses TRBV5-1 and TRBJ1-1, with D possibly matching TRBD1 (5 bases). V was shortened by 0 bases and J by 4 bases, with 13 bases between the two germline ends. This CDR3 comprises 15 residues. CDR1 SGHRS and CDR2 YFSETQ come from the germline V gene. CDR3 sequence reads: CASSLETGVGTEAFF. The CDR3 coding sequence is TGCGCCAGCAGCTTGGAGACGGGGGTGGGCACTGAAGCTTTCTTT.

V is TRBV4-3 and J is TRBJ2-7, with D possibly matching TRBD1 (5 bases). CDR3 size: 15 residues. V lost 0 bases to trimming and J lost 4 bases, with 13 bases between them. CDR1 is LGHNA, CDR2 YSLEER, per germline. CDR3 region: CASSQDSQGHYEQYF. The CDR3 nucleotides read TGCGCCAGCAGCCAAGATAGCCAGGGCCATTACGAGCAGTACTTC.

This sequence joins TRBV27 and TRBJ2-7, with unresolved D. Trimming removed 3 bases from V and 5 bases from J, with 26 bases in between. The germline V gene has CDR1 MNHEY and CDR2 SMNVEV (reference sequence). There are 18 residues in the CDR3. Written as DNA, the CDR3 is TGTGCCAGCAGTTTTCAAGTCGTCGGCGCGCCAAAGCACAACGAGCAGTACTTC. The encoded protein is CASSFQVVGAPKHNEQYF.

J is TRBJ2-7 and V is TRBV14, with a possible D match to TRBD2 (7 bases). CDR3 length: 13 residues. Trimming took off 3 bases at V and 11 bases at J, with 17 bases between the two ends. Germline lookup yields CDR1 SGHDN and CDR2 FVKESK. In DNA form, the CDR3 reads TGTGCCAGCAGCCATCTCCGGGGGGACAAAGAGTACTTC. Protein sequence: CASSHLRGDKEYF.

The CDR3 is CASSPDRDYYGYTF. CDR3 in DNA: TGTGCCAGCAGCCCCGACAGGGATTACTATGGCTACACCTTC. V and J are TRBV7-9 and TRBJ1-2; 7 nucleotides agree with TRBD1. V lost 5 bases and J lost 3; bases outside the gene matches: 6. The germline CDR1 and CDR2 sequences are SEHNR and FQNEAQ (reference sequence). This CDR3 region has 14 residues. Variable domain in full (rest from reference TRBV7-9 and TRBJ1-2): DTGVSQNPRHKITKRGQNVTFRCDPISEHNRLYWYRQTLGQGPEFLTYFQNEAQLEKSRLLSDRFSAERPKGSFSTLEIQRTEQGDSAMYLCASSPDRDYYGYTFGSGTRLTVV.

The chain is built from TRBV6-6 and TRBJ2-1, with D possibly TRBD1 on 6 matching bases. V gave up 2 bases and J gave up 0 bases, with 11 bases separating them. The germline gives CDR1 MNHNY, CDR2 SVGAGI (reference sequence). This CDR3 has 16 amino acids. This chain's CDR3 is CASSYGQQISYNEQFF. CDR3 DNA sequence: TGTGCCAGCAGTTACGGACAGCAGATCTCCTACAATGAGCAGTTCTTC.

This chain uses TRBV7-6 with TRBJ2-1, with TRBD2 matching 10 bases. CDR1 is SGHVS, CDR2 FNYEAQ, per germline. The V segment lost 2 bases and the J segment 7 bases; nucleotides outside the gene matches: 14. The CDR3 consists of 18 residues. CDR3 coding DNA: TGTGCCAGCAGCTTAAGGGGGATATCTAGCGGGAGAAGTAATGAGCAGTTCTTC. Translated, it gives CASSLRGISSGRSNEQFF.